A single sample is the source of the 27 T cell receptor beta chains below, sequenced in a study of blood T cell repertoires in COVID-19. Clones were read by immunoSEQ multiplex PCR, and TCRdb kept only the in-frame ones, dropping some. In the table there are 150,000 to 250,000 clones, 80% to 85% of which are singletons. Sequenced sample: PBMCs or T cells enriched from blood (not recorded which). Source of these receptors: a middle-aged man who had recovered from COVID-19.

This clone occurred a few times. This chain joins TRBV10-3 and TRBJ1-1, with a possible D match to TRBD1 (6 bases). The V gene's germline CDR1 is ENHRY and CDR2 SYGVKD. The CDR3 has 14 amino acids. Trimming removed 3 bases at V and 6 bases at J, with 14 bases between. The CDR3 reads CAISEGTTGSEAFF. DNA of the CDR3: TGTGCCATCAGTGAAGGGACAACCGGATCTGAAGCTTTCTTT.

This chain connects TRBV5-4 to TRBJ2-1, with TRBD1 matching over 9 bases. Trimming at V came to 1 base and at J to 3 bases, leaving 11 bases not matched to a gene. CDR1 and CDR2 from the germline V gene are SGHNT and YYREEE (reference sequence). The CDR3 is 18 amino acids. CDR3 bases: TGTGCCAGCAGCTTGAAACAGGGGGCGCTTCTAGACTACAATGAGCAGTTCTTC. It specifies CASSLKQGALLDYNEQFF.

V usage is TRBV11-1 and J usage is TRBJ1-1; no reliable D call. Trimming took 1 base from V and 6 from J, leaving 9 bases between them. The germline V gene encodes CDR1 SGHAT and CDR2 FQDESV (reference sequence). The CDR3 has 13 residues. The CDR3 is CASSLEREAEAFF. The CDR3 DNA reads as TGTGCCAGCAGCTTAGAGAGGGAAGCTGAAGCTTTCTTT. Filled out from reference TRBV11-1 and TRBJ1-1, the complete variable domain reads EAEVAQSPRYKITEKSQAVAFWCDPISGHATLYWYRQILGQGPELLVQFQDESVVDDSQLPKDRFSAERLKGVDSTLKIQPAELGDSAMYLCASSLEREAEAFFGQGTRLTVV.

CDR3: CASSLRGWNTEAFF. CDR3 DNA sequence: TGCGCCAGCAGCTTGAGAGGGTGGAACACTGAAGCTTTCTTT. The rearrangement joins TRBV5-1 to TRBJ1-1; no clear D. The CDR3 has 14 residues. Deletions cut 1 base from V and 1 base from J, with 8 bases between. CDR1 is SGHRS and CDR2 is YFSETQ in the germline V gene.

The chain has TRBV5-5 and TRBJ2-5; D not resolved. The CDR3 runs to 13 residues. The ends were cut back, 4 bases at V and 0 bases at J, with 7 bases in the middle. Per the germline V gene, CDR1 is SGHKS and CDR2 is YYEKEE (reference sequence). DNA of the CDR3: TGTGCCAGCAGCCCCGGTAACCAAGAGACCCAGTACTTC. Its translation: CASSPGNQETQYF.

The chain is built from TRBV27 and TRBJ1-1, with TRBD1 as a possible D gene (5 bases). CDR1 and CDR2 (germline): MNHEY, SMNVEV (reference sequence). The CDR3 length is 17 residues. V lost 4 bases to trimming and J lost 4 bases, with 22 bases between them. The CDR3 loop reads CASSSWGYRSRGTEAFF. In DNA, the CDR3 is TGTGCCAGCAGTTCTTGGGGATACAGGTCGCGGGGCACTGAAGCTTTCTTT.

Here the CDR3 reads CASSLEKGGTQPQHF. CDR3 nucleotide sequence: TGTGCCAGCAGCTTAGAAAAAGGGGGCACTCAGCCCCAGCATTTT. The chain couples TRBV7-8 to TRBJ1-5, with TRBD1 matching 7 bases. Germline V gene data show CDR1 as SGHVS and CDR2 as FQNEAQ. Trimming at V came to 1 base and at J to 6 bases, leaving 6 bases not matched to a gene. This CDR3 has 15 amino acids.

This rearrangement joins TRBV27 to TRBJ1-2; the match to TRBD1 covers 7 bases. Germline V gene data show CDR1 as MNHEY and CDR2 as SMNVEV (reference sequence). The V gene end was trimmed by 2 bases and the J gene end by 8 bases; junction bases not matched to a gene: 8. The CDR3 is 14 residues long. In DNA form, the CDR3 reads TGTGCCAGCAGTTTAAAAGGGGGCGTTCAGGGCTACACCTTC. It specifies CASSLKGGVQGYTF.

This clone was seen more than once but under ten times. V and J are TRBV3-1 (or the pseudogene TRBV3-2) and TRBJ2-3; TRBD2 aligns across 10 bases. The germline V gene encodes CDR1 LGHDT and CDR2 YNNKEL (reference sequence). The trim removed 0 bases at V and 3 bases at J, leaving 3 bases unmatched. The CDR3 consists of 16 residues. The CDR3 DNA reads as TGTGCCAGCAGCCAAGAGAGCGGGGGGGGGACAGATACGCAGTATTTT. Its protein product is CASSQESGGGTDTQYF.

J is TRBJ1-2 and V is TRBV6-1, with D possibly TRBD1 on 6 matching bases. CDR1 is MNHNS, CDR2 SASEGT, per germline. The CDR3 covers 14 residues. Between the trimmed V and J ends, which lost 0 bases and 6 bases, there was a span of 11 bases. The CDR3 nucleotides are TGTGCCAGCAGTGAAGCCGGGACAAGTGATGGCTACACCTTC. The encoded protein is CASSEAGTSDGYTF.

This clone appeared once. The chain links TRBV4-1 to TRBJ1-1; TRBD1 agrees at 11 bases. J lost 0 bases, V lost 2 bases, and 2 bases had no gene match. The CDR3 has 16 residues. Germline CDR1 and CDR2: MGHRA and YSYEKL. The CDR3 sequence: CASSQWDRGMNTEAFF. The CDR3 DNA sequence: TGCGCCAGCAGCCAATGGGACAGGGGGATGAACACTGAAGCTTTCTTT.

This clone was seen just once. Other DNA sequences in this sample translate to the same CDR3. The chain employs TRBV6-5 and TRBJ1-2, with D perhaps matching TRBD1 (6 bases). This CDR3 has 12 amino acids. Per germline, CDR1 MNHEY and CDR2 SVGAGI. V lost 6 bases to trimming and J lost 6 bases, with 11 bases between them. DNA for the CDR3: TGTGCCAGCAGCGGTACAGGGAATGGCTACACCTTC. This sequence encodes CASSGTGNGYTF.

This clone was detected only a few times. The J gene is TRBJ1-2, the V gene TRBV28; possible D gene TRBD1, 6 bases. Germline V CDR1 and CDR2: MDHEN, SYDVKM. V lost 6 bases, J lost 1 base, and 18 bases lay in between. The CDR3 is made up of 16 amino acids. CDR3 sequence: CASSPRGQGFNYGYTF. The CDR3 nucleotides read TGTGCCAGCAGCCCGCGGGGGCAGGGGTTTAACTATGGCTACACCTTC.

This CDR3 is CATSVSGLSSYNEQFF. For the CDR3, the DNA is TGTGCCACCAGTGTAAGCGGGCTTAGCTCCTACAATGAGCAGTTCTTC. V usage is TRBV24-1 and J usage is TRBJ2-1; D is perhaps TRBD2 (6 bases). Germline values: CDR1 KGHDR, CDR2 SFDVKD. V was trimmed by 5 bases and J by 0 bases, leaving 13 bases between them. The CDR3 length is 16 residues.

This chain links TRBV28 with TRBJ1-1; a weak D match, TRBD1 (5 bases). The V end lost 7 bases, the J end lost 5 bases, and 11 bases lay between the germline ends. Germline values: CDR1 MDHEN, CDR2 SYDVKM. The length of the CDR3 is 12 residues. CDR3 amino acids: CASTSTVTEAFF. In nucleotides, the CDR3 is TGTGCCAGCACCTCGACAGTAACTGAAGCTTTCTTT.

CDR3 loop: CASSPRGLIAGLPTSTDTQYF. The DNA of the CDR3 is TGCGCCAGCAGCCCCCGAGGGTTAATAGCGGGGCTACCGACTAGCACAGATACGCAGTATTTT. The V gene is TRBV4-1, the J gene TRBJ2-3; TRBD2 agrees at 8 bases. Germline CDR1 MGHRA, CDR2 YSYEKL. This CDR3 region has 21 residues. With V trimmed by 4 bases and J by 0 bases, 21 bases remained unmatched.

In its sample, this clone ranks as medium-sized (0.01 to 0.1%). The chain carries TRBV6-5 and TRBJ1-1; the D gene is possibly TRBD1 (6 bases). This CDR3 is built from 16 residues. From germline, CDR1 is MNHEY and CDR2 SVGAGI. Trimming pared 4 bases from V and 6 bases from J, leaving 21 bases between. The CDR3 DNA is TGTGCCAGCAGTTGGACAGATCTTTTCGTGGTCGCTGAAGCTTTCTTT. Translated: CASSWTDLFVVAEAFF.

This rearrangement joins TRBV7-6 to TRBJ1-3; a possible D gene is TRBD1 (5 bases). Germline assignment: CDR1 SGHVS and CDR2 FNYEAQ. V lost 4 bases and J 4 bases, leaving 17 bases between the germline ends. The CDR3 sequence is 16 residues long. The DNA for the CDR3 is TGTGCCAGCAGCTCGGGGGGTACTAAGACCGGAAACACCATATATTTT. Its protein product is CASSSGGTKTGNTIYF.

The chain couples TRBV6-5 to TRBJ2-3; D is unclear. The V and J ends lost 0 bases and 9 bases respectively, with 13 bases between them. Germline V gene sequence: CDR1 MNHEY, CDR2 SVGAGI. This CDR3 spans 14 amino acids. This chain's CDR3 is CASSYSHASITQYF. The CDR3 DNA reads TGTGCCAGCAGTTACTCTCATGCGAGTATAACGCAGTATTTT.

This chain links TRBV5-4 with TRBJ2-3; 9 bases are a match to TRBD1. In germline, CDR1 is SGHNT, CDR2 YYREEE (reference sequence). Losses at the gene ends were 4 bases for V and 6 bases for J; bases not matched to a gene: 6. CDR3 length: 14 amino acids. The CDR3 nucleotides read TGTGCCAGCAGCAGGGGACAGGGAAAGGATACGCAGTATTTT. It is translated as CASSRGQGKDTQYF.

The V call is TRBV5-1, the J call TRBJ1-6; 10 bases map to TRBD1. The J segment lost 8 bases and the V segment lost 4 bases, leaving 9 bases of the junction unmatched. This CDR3 is 16 amino acids long. Looked up from germline, CDR1 is SGHRS and CDR2 is YFSETQ. CDR3 bases: TGCGCCAGCAGCCAGCACCGGGACAGGGGTTATTCACCCCTCCACTTT. Protein sequence: CASSQHRDRGYSPLHF.

In this sample, this clone turned up once. The chain is built from TRBV6-4 and TRBJ2-1, with TRBD2 as a possible D gene (6 bases). Germline lookup yields CDR1 MRHNA and CDR2 SNTAGT. There are 14 residues in the CDR3. V was trimmed by 6 bases and J by 3 bases, leaving 12 bases between them. The CDR3 region is CASSPRLDYNEQFF. The CDR3 DNA sequence: TGTGCCAGCAGCCCTCGACTAGACTACAATGAGCAGTTCTTC.

The chain joins TRBV6-5 to TRBJ1-1, with D hard to call. The CDR3 runs to 16 residues. V was shortened by 0 bases and J by 0 bases, with 11 bases between the two germline ends. Germline lookup yields CDR1 MNHEY and CDR2 SVGAGI. In nucleotides, the CDR3 is TGTGCCAGCAGTTACTCGCATCAGGCCTTGAACACTGAAGCTTTCTTT. Translating gives CASSYSHQALNTEAFF.

Notes on this clone: Other DNA sequences in this sample translate to the same CDR3. The J gene is TRBJ1-1, the V gene TRBV9; D might be TRBD1 (5 bases). The CDR3 runs 14 residues. The germline V and J ends were trimmed by 2 bases and 5 bases, with 13 bases remaining between them. In germline, CDR1 is SGDLS, CDR2 YYNGEE. CDR3 coding DNA: TGTGCCAGCAGCGTCGATCCGGGGGGAACTGAAGCTTTCTTT. Amino acids: CASSVDPGGTEAFF.

The chain uses TRBV28 and TRBJ1-2; 7 nucleotides agree with TRBD1. The length of the CDR3 is 13 residues. Trimming cost V 7 bases and J 4 bases; bases outside gene matches: 6. Germline CDR1 and CDR2: MDHEN and SYDVKM. The CDR3 reads CASTGQAIYGYTF. In DNA form, the CDR3 reads TGTGCCAGCACTGGACAGGCTATCTATGGCTACACCTTC.

This clone turned up a few times. The chain links TRBV4-1 to TRBJ1-6; 7 nucleotides line up with TRBD1. This CDR3 comprises 13 residues. CDR1 is MGHRA and CDR2 is YSYEKL in the germline V gene. Trimming removed 6 bases from V and 8 bases from J; junction bases left unmatched: 4. The DNA of the CDR3 is TGCGCCAGCAGGTATACAGGGGATTCACCCCTCCACTTT. Translation gives CASRYTGDSPLHF.

The chain recombines TRBV3-1 (or the pseudogene TRBV3-2) with TRBJ1-1, with 7 bases fitting TRBD1. Germline CDR1 and CDR2: LGHDT and YNNKEL (reference sequence). With V trimmed by 4 bases and J by 1 base, 6 bases remained unmatched. This CDR3 comprises 15 residues. The CDR3 DNA follows: TGTGCCAGCAGCCTGGGGACAGCCTGGAACACTGAAGCTTTCTTT. The encoded protein is CASSLGTAWNTEAFF.